Listed below are T cell receptor beta chains from one sample, sequenced in a study of immune evolution from preneoplasia to lung adenocarcinoma. TCRdb keeps only in-frame clones here, not all; method: immunoSEQ multiplex PCR. The sample shows 3,000 or so clones, about 88% of them seen only once. The sample comprised FFPE invasive lung adenocarcinoma tissue. The receptor set was obtained from a person between 65 and 79 years old with invasive lung adenocarcinoma. Both conserved end residues are part of each CDR3. Fields, in order: D gene, clone size, V gene, J gene, CDR3 protein, CDR3 DNA. D genes are given only for firm matches. Size is stated for part of the rows, as once, few or many counts, or as a class when the clone is expanded.

>TRBD1|once|TRBV12-5|TRBJ2-2
CASGQRAPDRDTGELFF
TGTGCTAGTGGCCAAAGAGCCCCCGACAGGGACACCGGGGAGCTGTTTTTT
>-|few|TRBV9|TRBJ2-3
CASTFSEEAGDTQYF
TGTGCCAGCACTTTCTCGGAGGAGGCTGGAGATACGCAGTATTTT
>TRBD2|-|TRBV15|TRBJ2-1
CATRSGVSSYNEQFF
TGTGCCACCCGAAGCGGGGTGAGCTCCTACAATGAGCAGTTCTTC
>-|-|TRBV20-1|TRBJ2-5
CSAREAGGEYF
TGCAGTGCTAGAGAAGCAGGGGGGGAGTACTTC
>TRBD2|-|TRBV7-7|TRBJ2-1
CASSLSGGSYNEQFF
TGTGCTAGCAGCTTAAGCGGGGGTTCCTACAATGAGCAGTTCTTC
>-|-|TRBV7-2|TRBJ2-3
CASSAQGEGTQYF
TGTGCCAGCAGCGCCCAAGGGGAAGGTACGCAGTATTTT
>TRBD2|-|TRBV7-3|TRBJ2-1
CASSLASGRNEQFF
TGTGCCAGCAGCTTAGCTAGCGGGAGGAATGAGCAGTTCTTC
>-|once|TRBV4-3|TRBJ2-2
CASSQAQGRKAGELFF
TGCGCCAGCAGCCAAGCCCAGGGGCGGAAGGCCGGGGAGCTGTTTTTT
>TRBD1|-|TRBV5-1|TRBJ2-2
CASSTGRELFF
TGCGCCAGCTCGACAGGGAGGGAGCTGTTTTTT
>TRBD1|once|TRBV9|TRBJ2-5
CASGERQGVLETQYF
TGTGCCAGCGGAGAACGACAGGGGGTTTTGGAGACCCAGTACTTC